This is a list of T cell receptor beta chains from one sample in a study of a mutant IDH1 vaccine in newly diagnosed glioma. Their target antigens are unknown. The assay was immunoSEQ multiplex PCR, and TCRdb's table has in-frame clones only and misses some. The data show around 85,000 clones, around 85% seen once. The sequencing here drew on PBMCs, taken from a glioma patient whose treatment included an IDH1 peptide vaccine. These receptors were taken from a man aged 25-45 years with glioma. Some clones in this sample may be carry-over from other donors' samples. The CDR3 runs from the conserved cysteine through the conserved F or W. A D gene is named only where the DNA matches it firmly. Only part of the rows carry a size: once, few, many, or a class if the clone is expanded.

D gene: .
J gene: TRBJ2-7
V gene: TRBV2
clone size: .
CDR3 DNA: TGTGCCAGCAGTGCCAACAGTGGTGAGCAGTACTTC
CDR3 protein: CASSANSGEQYF

D gene: .
J gene: TRBJ1-5
V gene: TRBV2
clone size: .
CDR3 DNA: TGTGCCAGCGGGGGCCGGCCCCAGCATTTT
CDR3 protein: CASGGRPQHF

D gene: .
J gene: TRBJ1-4
V gene: TRBV13
clone size: few
CDR3 DNA: TGTGCCAGCAGCCTCCGGGCAACTAATGAAAAACTGTTTTTT
CDR3 protein: CASSLRATNEKLFF

D gene: TRBD2
J gene: TRBJ2-1
V gene: TRBV11-2
clone size: once
CDR3 DNA: TGTGCCAGCAGTCCCGGACTAGCGGACTACAATGAGCAGTTCTTC
CDR3 protein: CASSPGLADYNEQFF

D gene: TRBD1
J gene: TRBJ1-6
V gene: TRBV10-2
clone size: .
CDR3 DNA: TGCGCCAGCAGGGACAGGGGGAATTCACCCCTCCACTTT
CDR3 protein: CASRDRGNSPLHF

D gene: .
J gene: TRBJ1-1
V gene: TRBV6-1
clone size: once
CDR3 DNA: TGTGCCAGCAGTGAAAGGATGAACACTGAAGCTTTCTTT
CDR3 protein: CASSERMNTEAFF

D gene: TRBD2
J gene: TRBJ2-5
V gene: TRBV5-1
clone size: .
CDR3 DNA: TGCGCCAGCAGCCCGGGCGCTACTAGCGGGGGGATTTTAGCCACGTACCAAGAGACCCAGTACTTC
CDR3 protein: CASSPGATSGGILATYQETQYF

D gene: TRBD1
J gene: TRBJ1-1
V gene: TRBV19
clone size: .
CDR3 DNA: TGTGCCAGTAGTATAAGGGGGCTCGCTGAAGCTTTCTTT
CDR3 protein: CASSIRGLAEAFF

D gene: .
J gene: TRBJ1-1
V gene: TRBV27
clone size: .
CDR3 DNA: TGTGCCAGCAGTCCGCCTCGGAGGACTGAAGCTTTCTTT
CDR3 protein: CASSPPRRTEAFF

D gene: TRBD1
J gene: TRBJ2-5
V gene: TRBV7-9
clone size: .
CDR3 DNA: TGTGCCAGCAGCTTAGGTTGGACAGGTTCGCAAGAGACCCAGTACTTC
CDR3 protein: CASSLGWTGSQETQYF

D gene: .
J gene: TRBJ2-7
V gene: TRBV10-3
clone size: .
CDR3 DNA: TGTGCCATCAGTGATCAGCAGGGGACAAACGCCTACGAGCAGTACTTC
CDR3 protein: CAISDQQGTNAYEQYF